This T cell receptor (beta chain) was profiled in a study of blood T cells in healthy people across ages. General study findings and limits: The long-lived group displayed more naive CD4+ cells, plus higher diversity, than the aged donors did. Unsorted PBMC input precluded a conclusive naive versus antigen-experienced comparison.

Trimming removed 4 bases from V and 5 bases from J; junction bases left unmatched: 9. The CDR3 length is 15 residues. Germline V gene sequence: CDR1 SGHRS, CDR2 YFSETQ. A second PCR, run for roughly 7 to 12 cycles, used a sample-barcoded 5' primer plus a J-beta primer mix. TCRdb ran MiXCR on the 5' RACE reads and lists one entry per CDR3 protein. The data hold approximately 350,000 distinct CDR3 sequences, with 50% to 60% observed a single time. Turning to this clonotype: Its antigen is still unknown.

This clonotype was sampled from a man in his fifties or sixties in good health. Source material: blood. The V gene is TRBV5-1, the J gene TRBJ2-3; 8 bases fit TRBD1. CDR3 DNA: TGCGCCAGCAGCACCTCCGGGACAGGAGTAGATACGCAGTATTTT. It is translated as CASSTSGTGVDTQYF.